The 7 T cell receptor beta chains given below trace back to one sample, sequenced in a study of blood T cell repertoires in COVID-19. Measured with immunoSEQ multiplex PCR; TCRdb has only the in-frame clones, and not every one. The sample includes about 250,000 clones, approximately 85% of them seen just once. The sample was PBMCs or T cells enriched from blood (not recorded which). The receptors here all came from a woman aged 45-65 years with acute COVID-19.

The chain employs TRBV2 and TRBJ1-6; D might be TRBD1 (5 bases). Germline V gives CDR1 SNHLY, CDR2 FYNNEI. V lost 6 bases, J lost 9 bases, and 15 bases lay in between. The CDR3 is 14 residues long. DNA of the CDR3: TGTGCCAGCAGCTTCGGGCAGGGCGGTTCACCCCTCCACTTT. As protein: CASSFGQGGSPLHF.

The V call is TRBV6-5, the J call TRBJ1-2; D unclear. Germline V gene data show CDR1 as MNHEY and CDR2 as SVGAGI. Trimming pared 7 bases from V and 3 bases from J, leaving 12 bases between. The CDR3 extends over 13 amino acids. The CDR3 DNA follows: TGTGCCAGCATTTCGGGTACCCACTATGGCTACACCTTC. It encodes CASISGTHYGYTF.

The rearrangement joins TRBV25-1 to TRBJ1-2; the D gene is possibly TRBD1 (5 bases). The V gene's germline CDR1 is MGHDK and CDR2 SYGVNS. The CDR3 length is 13 residues. Trimming left V 6 bases short and J 4 bases short, with 12 bases between. CDR3 amino acids: CASSKTERYGYTF. CDR3 bases: TGTGCCAGCAGCAAGACAGAGCGCTATGGCTACACCTTC.

V is TRBV5-8 and J is TRBJ2-4; weak D call: TRBD1 (6 bases). Trimming left V 5 bases short and J 0 bases short, with 18 bases between. Germline-derived CDR1 and CDR2 are SGHTS and YDEGEE. The CDR3 length is 17 residues. CDR3 region: CASRTLTQGIAKNIQYF. The DNA for the CDR3 is TGTGCCAGCAGAACCTTAACACAGGGTATAGCCAAAAACATTCAGTACTTC.

The chain uses TRBV27 and TRBJ1-1, with D perhaps TRBD1 (5 bases). This CDR3 spans 15 amino acids. Looked up from germline, CDR1 is MNHEY and CDR2 is SMNVEV (reference sequence). V dropped 0 bases and J dropped 4 bases, with 12 bases sitting between them. CDR3 bases: TGTGCCAGCAGTTTATCTTGGGGCGGAAGCACTGAAGCTTTCTTT. This translates into CASSLSWGGSTEAFF.

The CDR3 DNA reads TGCGCCAGCAGTGAGTCGCAGACAGGGGGAGATACGCAGTATTTT. Amino acids: CASSESQTGGDTQYF. The rearrangement joins TRBV10-1 to TRBJ2-3, with 9 bases matching TRBD1. Looked up from germline, CDR1 is WNHNN and CDR2 is SYGVQD (reference sequence). J gave up 5 bases and V 0 bases, and 3 bases lay outside the gene matches. This CDR3 has 15 residues.

The rearrangement uses TRBV5-1 and TRBJ2-7; 10 nucleotides align to TRBD2. V lost 3 bases and J lost 3; bases outside the gene matches: 3. CDR3 length: 14 residues. Germline V gives CDR1 SGHRS, CDR2 YFSETQ. The CDR3 reads CASSYRLAGYEQYF. As DNA, the CDR3 is TGCGCCAGCAGCTATCGACTAGCGGGCTACGAGCAGTACTTC. The full variable domain, completed using reference TRBV5-1 and TRBJ2-7, is KAGVTQTPRYLIKTRGQQVTLSCSPISGHRSVSWYQQTPGQGLQFLFEYFSETQRNKGNFPGRFSGRQFSNSRSEMNVSTLELGDSALYLCASSYRLAGYEQYFGPGTRLTVT.